This T cell receptor beta chain was profiled in a study of blood T cell repertoires in COVID-19. Trimming removed 5 bases from V and 8 bases from J, with 4 bases in between. The germline V gene has CDR1 LNHDA and CDR2 SQIVND (reference sequence). The CDR3 extends over 10 amino acids. The assay was immunoSEQ multiplex PCR, and TCRdb's table has in-frame clones only and misses some. Of some 250,000 clones listed, 88% are singletons. Sequences were obtained from peripheral blood. The receptor's source is a human donor in a cohort sampled during active COVID-19. The chain has TRBV19 and TRBJ2-1; D gene ambiguous. For the CDR3, the DNA is TGTGCCAGTAGTCGAGATGAGCAGTTCTTC. It specifies CASSRDEQFF.